What follows are 5 T cell receptor beta chains derived from one specimen sequenced in a study of T cell changes during pregnancy in multiple sclerosis. Profiling relied on immunoSEQ multiplex PCR, and the TCRdb table lists in-frame clones only, not all of them. Here the sample spans about 93,000 clones, around 92% being singletons. The starting material was peripheral blood, obtained after pregnancy. Source of these receptors: a female donor with multiple sclerosis, enrolled in a pregnancy study.

The rearrangement joins TRBV12-2 to TRBJ1-5. TRBV12-2 is flagged as a pseudogene. CDR3 length: 15 residues. The CDR3 loop is CASRLARSGRQPQHF. In DNA form, the CDR3 reads TGTGCAAGTCGCTTAGCGAGAAGCGGGAGACAGCCCCAGCATTTT.

The chain joins TRBV29-1 to TRBJ1-2; D uncertain. This CDR3 contains 16 residues. Germline V gene data show CDR1 as SQVTM and CDR2 as ANQGSEA. V dropped 1 base and J dropped 4 bases, with 19 bases sitting between them. In nucleotides, the CDR3 is TGCAGCGTTGAAGGACTCGGGTACACCCTTTTCTATGGCTACACCTTC. This sequence encodes CSVEGLGYTLFYGYTF.

The gene calls are TRBV27 and TRBJ2-1, with D maybe TRBD2 (6 bases). V gave up 2 bases and J gave up 8 bases, with 13 bases separating them. Germline V lookup: CDR1 MNHEY, CDR2 SMNVEV (reference sequence). This CDR3 spans 14 amino acids. This chain's CDR3 is CASSLTPWGDEQFF. The CDR3 DNA follows: TGTGCCAGCAGTTTAACCCCCTGGGGGGATGAGCAGTTCTTC.

The chain couples TRBV5-1 to TRBJ2-3; TRBD2 matches at 13 bases. The CDR3 runs to 15 residues. Germline lookup yields CDR1 SGHRS and CDR2 YFSETQ. The trim removed 9 bases at V and 6 bases at J, leaving 10 bases unmatched. For the CDR3, the DNA is TGCGCCACCCAACAGACTAGCGGGGGGCCGGATACGCAGTATTTT. This codes for CATQQTSGGPDTQYF.

The chain combines TRBV19 with TRBJ2-7; 10 bases align to TRBD1. Germline V CDR1 and CDR2: LNHDA, SQIVND (reference sequence). V trimming: 4 bases; J trimming: 5 bases; junction bases outside the gene matches: 2. The CDR3 is 13 amino acids. As DNA, the CDR3 is TGTGCCAGTAGTAGACAGGGGGCCCACGAGCAGTACTTC. Protein: CASSRQGAHEQYF.